This TCR beta chain comes out of a study of precursors of human CD4 cytotoxic T cells (dated by TCRdb to the late 2010s). In terms of the full investigation: In total, CD4+ memory subsets from 11 to 15 donors went into the bulk TCR-seq analysis. TCR-seq analysis of around 15 donors yielded TCRalpha and TCRbeta chain sequences (table S7).

This clonotype was observed a handful of times. No cognate antigen has been identified for it. No much larger clone exists at a distance of one base, and base qualities are not known. To test for a precursor-effector relationship among CD4 cytotoxic T cells, four sorted CD4+ memory subsets (TCM, TEM, IL-7Rhigh TEMRA, IL-7R- TEMRA) underwent bulk UMI-based TCR sequencing. Cells were obtained from peripheral blood mononuclear cells isolated from human blood. Sequenced using an Illumina MiSeq. The original methods were these. The Shannon-Wiener index, calculated in VDJtools, was used to measure repertoire diversity. A TCRbeta clonotype was considered expanded if its clonotype frequency was 3 or more. The public reads were reanalyzed by TCRdb: fastp trimming at Q25, MiXCR alignment, in-frame beta chains only. Rows matching on CDR3 protein sequence are summarized as one entry with the most common DNA and genes. TCRdb, not the original authors, processed these V and J calls. The sample includes around 670 distinct CDR3 sequences, with approximately 19% observed a single time. The ten biggest clones cover about 9.3% of the sample.

Broad study findings and their caveats: Expanded effector clonotypes made up a larger fraction of IL-7Rhigh TEMRA clonotypes than of TEM or TCM clonotypes. According to the authors, a human observational design cannot definitively establish the direction of differentiation between precursor and effector cells. Only about 95% of the 14 donors were included in some of the bulk TCR-seq comparisons, which suggests that not every subset was available for every donor. More restricted TCR repertoires, with lower diversity and more expanded clonotypes, were shown by IL-7Rhigh and IL-7R- TEMRA subsets than by TCM and TEM subsets.

The CDR3 measures 18 amino acids from cysteine to phenylalanine. Left in the record is the CDR3 DNA by itself, 54 bases read in frame from the first base. Germline trimming: 7 bases from V, 0 bases from J; junction bases outside gene matches: 10. Sequenced: memory CD4+ T cells from blood (PBMCs). The clonotype was recovered from a human donor in good health. This chain is built from TRBV12-3 or TRBV12-4 and TRBJ2-3, with 13 bases in between that match TRBD2. The DNA sequence is as follows: TGTGCCAGCAAACCCGGGACTAGCGGGATACTTAGCACAGATACGCAGTATTTT. Protein translation: CASKPGTSGILSTDTQYF.